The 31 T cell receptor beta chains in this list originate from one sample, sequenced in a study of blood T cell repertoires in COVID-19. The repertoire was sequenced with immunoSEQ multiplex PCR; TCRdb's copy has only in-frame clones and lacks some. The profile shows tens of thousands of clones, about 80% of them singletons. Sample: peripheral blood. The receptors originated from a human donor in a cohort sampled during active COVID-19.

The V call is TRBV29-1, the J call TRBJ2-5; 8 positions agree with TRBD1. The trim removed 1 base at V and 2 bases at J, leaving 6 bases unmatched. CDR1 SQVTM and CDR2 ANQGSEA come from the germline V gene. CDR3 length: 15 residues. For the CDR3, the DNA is TGCAGCGTTGAAGGGACAGGGAGGTATCAAGAGACCCAGTACTTC. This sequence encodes CSVEGTGRYQETQYF. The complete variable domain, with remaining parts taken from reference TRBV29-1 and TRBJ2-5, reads SAVISQKPSRDICQRGTSLTIQCQVDSQVTMMFWYRQQPGQSLTLIATANQGSEATYESGFVIDKFPISRPNLTFSTLTVSNMSPEDSSIYLCSVEGTGRYQETQYFGPGTRLLVL.

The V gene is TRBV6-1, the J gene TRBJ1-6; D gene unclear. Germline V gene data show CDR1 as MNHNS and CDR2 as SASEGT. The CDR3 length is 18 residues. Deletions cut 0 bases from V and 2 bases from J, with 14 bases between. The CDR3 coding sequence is TGTGCCAGCAGTGAAGCTTTCAGGTTTGGCGCCTATAATTCACCCCTCCACTTT. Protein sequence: CASSEAFRFGAYNSPLHF.

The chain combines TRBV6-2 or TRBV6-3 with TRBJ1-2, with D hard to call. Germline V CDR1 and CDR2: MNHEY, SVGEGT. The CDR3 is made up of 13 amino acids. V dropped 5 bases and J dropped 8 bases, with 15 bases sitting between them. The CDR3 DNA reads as TGTGCCAGCAGTGTACATCCCCGAGGAGGCTACACCTTC. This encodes CASSVHPRGGYTF.

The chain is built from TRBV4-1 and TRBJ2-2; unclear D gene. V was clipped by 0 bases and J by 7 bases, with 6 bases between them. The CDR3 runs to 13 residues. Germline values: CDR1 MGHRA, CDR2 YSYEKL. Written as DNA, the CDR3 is TGCGCCAGCAGCCAAGATTTCTTCGGGGAGCTGTTTTTT. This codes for CASSQDFFGELFF.

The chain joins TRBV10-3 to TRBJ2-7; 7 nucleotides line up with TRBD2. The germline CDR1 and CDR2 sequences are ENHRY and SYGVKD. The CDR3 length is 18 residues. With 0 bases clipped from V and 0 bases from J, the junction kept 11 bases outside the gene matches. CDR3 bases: TGTGCCATCAGTGAGTCGGTTCTGGGACTAAGGAGCTCCTACGAGCAGTACTTC. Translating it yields CAISESVLGLRSSYEQYF.

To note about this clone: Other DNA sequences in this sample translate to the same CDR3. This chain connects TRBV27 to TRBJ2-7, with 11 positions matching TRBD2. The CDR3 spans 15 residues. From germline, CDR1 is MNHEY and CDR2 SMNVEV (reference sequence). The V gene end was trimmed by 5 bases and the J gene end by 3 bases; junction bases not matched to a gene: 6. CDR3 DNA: TGTGCCAGCAGTCTAACTAGCGGGGGCTTCTACGAGCAGTACTTC. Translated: CASSLTSGGFYEQYF.

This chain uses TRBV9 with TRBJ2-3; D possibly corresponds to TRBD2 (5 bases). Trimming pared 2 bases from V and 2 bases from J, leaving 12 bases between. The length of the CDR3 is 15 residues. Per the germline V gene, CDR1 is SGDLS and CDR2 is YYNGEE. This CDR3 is CASSVAQRTTDTQYF. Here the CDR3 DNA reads TGTGCCAGCAGCGTGGCTCAGCGGACCACAGATACGCAGTATTTT.

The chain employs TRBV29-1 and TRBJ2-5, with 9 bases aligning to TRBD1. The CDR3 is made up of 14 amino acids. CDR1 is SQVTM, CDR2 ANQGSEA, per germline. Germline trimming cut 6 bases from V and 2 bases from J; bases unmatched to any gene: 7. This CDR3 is CSVGQGSRQETQYF. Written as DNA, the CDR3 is TGCAGCGTGGGACAGGGTAGCCGACAAGAGACCCAGTACTTC.

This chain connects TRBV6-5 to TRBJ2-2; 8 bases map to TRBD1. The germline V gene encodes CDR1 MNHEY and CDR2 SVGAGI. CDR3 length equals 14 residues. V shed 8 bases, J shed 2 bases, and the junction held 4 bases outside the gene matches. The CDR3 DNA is TGTGCCAGCCTCGGACAGGGTAACACCGGGGAGCTGTTTTTT. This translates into CASLGQGNTGELFF.

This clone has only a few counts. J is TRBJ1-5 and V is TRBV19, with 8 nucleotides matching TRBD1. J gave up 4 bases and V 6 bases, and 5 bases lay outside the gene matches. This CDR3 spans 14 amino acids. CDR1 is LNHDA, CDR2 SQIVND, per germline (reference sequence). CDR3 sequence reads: CASRDRASNQPQHF. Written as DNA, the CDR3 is TGTGCCAGTAGGGACAGGGCGAGTAATCAGCCCCAGCATTTT.

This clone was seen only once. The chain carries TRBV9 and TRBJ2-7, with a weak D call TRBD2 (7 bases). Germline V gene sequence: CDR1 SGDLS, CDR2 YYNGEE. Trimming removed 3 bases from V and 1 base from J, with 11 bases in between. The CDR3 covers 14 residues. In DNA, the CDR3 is TGTGCCAGCAGCGCGGGGGGCACGTCCTACGAGCAGTACTTC. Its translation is CASSAGGTSYEQYF. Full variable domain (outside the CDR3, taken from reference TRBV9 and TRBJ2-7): DSGVTQTPKHLITATGQRVTLRCSPRSGDLSVYWYQQSLDQGLQFLIQYYNGEERAKGNILERFSAQQFPDLHSELNLSSLELGDSALYFCASSAGGTSYEQYFGPGTRLTVT.

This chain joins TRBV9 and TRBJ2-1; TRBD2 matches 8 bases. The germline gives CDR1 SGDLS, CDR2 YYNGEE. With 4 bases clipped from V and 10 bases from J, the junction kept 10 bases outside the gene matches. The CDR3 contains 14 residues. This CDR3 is CASSPTGGGSEQFF. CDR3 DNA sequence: TGTGCCAGCAGCCCAACCGGGGGGGGATCGGAGCAGTTCTTC.

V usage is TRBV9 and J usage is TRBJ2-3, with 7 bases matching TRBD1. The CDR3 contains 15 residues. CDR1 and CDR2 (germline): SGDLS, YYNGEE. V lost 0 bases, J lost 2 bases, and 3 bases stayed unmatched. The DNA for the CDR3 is TGTGCCAGCAGCGTAGAGGGGGCGGACACAGATACGCAGTATTTT. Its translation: CASSVEGADTDTQYF.

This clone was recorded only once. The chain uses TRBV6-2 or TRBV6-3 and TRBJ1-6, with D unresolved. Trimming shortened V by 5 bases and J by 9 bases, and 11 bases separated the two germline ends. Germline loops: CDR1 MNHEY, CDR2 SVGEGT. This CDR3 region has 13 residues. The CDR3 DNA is TGTGCCAGCAGTGTACAGAAAGGTTCACCCCTCCACTTT. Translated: CASSVQKGSPLHF.

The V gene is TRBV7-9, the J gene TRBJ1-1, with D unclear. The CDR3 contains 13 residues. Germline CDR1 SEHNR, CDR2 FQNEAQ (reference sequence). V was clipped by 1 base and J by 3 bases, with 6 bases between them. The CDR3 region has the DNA TGTGCCAGCAGCTTAGGGGCTTACACTGAAGCTTTCTTT. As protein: CASSLGAYTEAFF.

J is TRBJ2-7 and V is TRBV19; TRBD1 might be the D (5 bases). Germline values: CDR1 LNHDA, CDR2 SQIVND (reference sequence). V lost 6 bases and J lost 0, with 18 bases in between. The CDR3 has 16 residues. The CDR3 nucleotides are TGTGCCAGTAGATTGAGCGTGGTTGGGGCCTCCTACGAGCAGTACTTC. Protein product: CASRLSVVGASYEQYF.

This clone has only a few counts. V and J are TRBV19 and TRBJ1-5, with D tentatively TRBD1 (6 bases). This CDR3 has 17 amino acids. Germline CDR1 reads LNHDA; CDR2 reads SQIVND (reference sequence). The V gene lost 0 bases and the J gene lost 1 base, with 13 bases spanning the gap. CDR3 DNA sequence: TGTGCCAGTAGTATAGACCCCAGGGGAGTCAGCAATCAGCCCCAGCATTTT. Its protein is CASSIDPRGVSNQPQHF.

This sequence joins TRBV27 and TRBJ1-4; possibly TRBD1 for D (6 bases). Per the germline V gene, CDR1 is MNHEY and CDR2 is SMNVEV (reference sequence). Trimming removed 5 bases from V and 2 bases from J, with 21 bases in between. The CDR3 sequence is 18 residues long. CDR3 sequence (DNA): TGTGCCAGCAGTCCATCAGGGGTCAGGGTTCGGACTAATGAAAAACTGTTTTTT. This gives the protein CASSPSGVRVRTNEKLFF.

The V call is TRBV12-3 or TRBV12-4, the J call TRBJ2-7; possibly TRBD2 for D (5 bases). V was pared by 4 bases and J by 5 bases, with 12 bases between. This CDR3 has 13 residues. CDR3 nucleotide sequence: TGTGCCAGCAGTTCCCGGGGAAGGGACGAGCAGTACTTC. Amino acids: CASSSRGRDEQYF.

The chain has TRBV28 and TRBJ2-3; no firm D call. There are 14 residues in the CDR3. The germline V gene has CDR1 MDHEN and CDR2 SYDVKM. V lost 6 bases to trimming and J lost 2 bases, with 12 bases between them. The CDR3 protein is CASSPPRYTDTQYF. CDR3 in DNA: TGTGCCAGCAGCCCACCCAGGTACACAGATACGCAGTATTTT.

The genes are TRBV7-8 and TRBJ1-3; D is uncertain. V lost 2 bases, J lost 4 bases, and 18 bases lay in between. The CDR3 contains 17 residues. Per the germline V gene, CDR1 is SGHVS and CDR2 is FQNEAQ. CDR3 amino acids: CASSLYGHSGRGNTIYF. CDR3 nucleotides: TGTGCCAGCAGCTTATATGGCCACAGCGGACGAGGAAACACCATATATTTT.

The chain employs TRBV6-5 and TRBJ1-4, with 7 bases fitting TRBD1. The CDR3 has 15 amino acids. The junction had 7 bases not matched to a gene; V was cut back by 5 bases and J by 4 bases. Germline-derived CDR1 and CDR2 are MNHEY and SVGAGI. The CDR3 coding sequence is TGTGCCAGCAGTCCCACACAGGGGATTAATGAAAAACTGTTTTTT. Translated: CASSPTQGINEKLFF.

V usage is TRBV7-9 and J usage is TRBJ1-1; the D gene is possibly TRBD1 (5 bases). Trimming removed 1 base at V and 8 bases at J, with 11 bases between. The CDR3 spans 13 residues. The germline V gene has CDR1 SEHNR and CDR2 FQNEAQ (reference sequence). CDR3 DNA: TGTGCCAGCAGCTTAGTACAGGCCGAAGAAGCTTTCTTT. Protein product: CASSLVQAEEAFF.

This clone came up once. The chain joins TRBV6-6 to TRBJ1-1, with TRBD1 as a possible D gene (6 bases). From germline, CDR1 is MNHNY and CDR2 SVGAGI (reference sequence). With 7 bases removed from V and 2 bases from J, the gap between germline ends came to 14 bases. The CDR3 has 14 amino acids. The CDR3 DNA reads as TGTGCCAGCACCCCGGGGGGGGCAAACACTGAAGCTTTCTTT. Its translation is CASTPGGANTEAFF.

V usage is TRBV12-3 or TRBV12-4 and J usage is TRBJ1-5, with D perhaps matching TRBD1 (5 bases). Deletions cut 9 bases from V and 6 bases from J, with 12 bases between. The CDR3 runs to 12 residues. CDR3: CASPTRVQPQHF. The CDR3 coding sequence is TGTGCCAGTCCGACCAGGGTTCAGCCCCAGCATTTT.

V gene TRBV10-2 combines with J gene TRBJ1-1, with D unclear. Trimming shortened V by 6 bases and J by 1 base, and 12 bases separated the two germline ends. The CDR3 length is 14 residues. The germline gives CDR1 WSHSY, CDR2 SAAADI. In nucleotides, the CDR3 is TGCGCCAGCAGCCCCGGACTTACGAACACTGAAGCTTTCTTT. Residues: CASSPGLTNTEAFF.

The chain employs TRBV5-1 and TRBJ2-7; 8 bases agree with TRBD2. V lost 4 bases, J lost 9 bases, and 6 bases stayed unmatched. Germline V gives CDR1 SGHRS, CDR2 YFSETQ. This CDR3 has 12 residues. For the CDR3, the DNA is TGCGCCAGCAGCGGCGGGGGGCCGGTGCAGTACTTC. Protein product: CASSGGGPVQYF. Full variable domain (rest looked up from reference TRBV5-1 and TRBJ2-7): KAGVTQTPRYLIKTRGQQVTLSCSPISGHRSVSWYQQTPGQGLQFLFEYFSETQRNKGNFPGRFSGRQFSNSRSEMNVSTLELGDSALYLCASSGGGPVQYFGPGTRLTVT.

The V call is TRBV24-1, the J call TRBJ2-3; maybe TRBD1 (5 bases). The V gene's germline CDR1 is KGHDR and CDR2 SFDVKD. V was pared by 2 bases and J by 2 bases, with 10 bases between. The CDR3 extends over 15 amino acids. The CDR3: CATSDSTGATDTQYF. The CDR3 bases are TGTGCCACCAGTGATTCCACAGGAGCCACAGATACGCAGTATTTT.

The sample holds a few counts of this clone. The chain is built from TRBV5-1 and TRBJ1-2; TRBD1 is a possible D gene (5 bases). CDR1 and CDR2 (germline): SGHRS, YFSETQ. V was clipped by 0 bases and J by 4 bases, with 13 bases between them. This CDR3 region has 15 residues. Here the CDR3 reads CASSLVGGEGYGYTF. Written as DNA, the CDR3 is TGCGCCAGCAGCTTGGTTGGAGGGGAAGGCTATGGCTACACCTTC.

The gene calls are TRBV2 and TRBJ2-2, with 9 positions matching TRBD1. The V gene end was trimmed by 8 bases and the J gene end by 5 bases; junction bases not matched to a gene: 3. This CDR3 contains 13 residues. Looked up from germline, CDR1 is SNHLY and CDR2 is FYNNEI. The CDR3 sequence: CASGTGRTGELFF. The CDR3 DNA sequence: TGTGCCAGCGGGACAGGGAGAACCGGGGAGCTGTTTTTT.

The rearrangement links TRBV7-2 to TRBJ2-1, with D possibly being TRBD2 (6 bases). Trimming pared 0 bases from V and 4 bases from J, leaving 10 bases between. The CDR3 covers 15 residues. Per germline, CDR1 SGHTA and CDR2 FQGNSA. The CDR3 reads CASSLAGAGYNEQFF. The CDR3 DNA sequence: TGTGCCAGCAGCTTAGCCGGCGCGGGGTACAATGAGCAGTTCTTC.